Each of the 4 T cell receptor beta chains below was sequenced from the same sample in a study of OX40 agonist ivuxolimab in advanced cancers. Clones were read by immunoSEQ multiplex PCR, and TCRdb kept only the in-frame ones, dropping some. This table holds approximately 82,000 clones, about nine tenths found once. The sample consisted of CD4+ or CD8+ T cells sorted from blood, taken in a trial of the OX40 agonist ivuxolimab. Every receptor here comes from an adult with an advanced solid tumor such as melanoma, head and neck, liver or kidney cancer.

In its sample, this clone was seen a few times. This chain connects TRBV5-1 to TRBJ2-3; possibly TRBD1 for D (7 bases). The CDR3 consists of 15 residues. Germline CDR1 and CDR2: SGHRS and YFSETQ. The V end lost 8 bases, the J end lost 2 bases, and 18 bases lay between the germline ends. In DNA form, the CDR3 reads TGCGCCAGTCACCAGGGGGGATTTGACACAGATACGCAGTATTTT. It translates to CASHQGGFDTDTQYF.

The chain combines TRBV7-9 with TRBJ2-3, with 7 bases aligning to TRBD2. Germline lookup yields CDR1 SEHNR and CDR2 FQNEAQ (reference sequence). Germline trimming cut 0 bases from V and 8 bases from J; bases unmatched to any gene: 11. This CDR3 is built from 16 residues. The CDR3: CASSLARGVEFGTQYF. The CDR3, as DNA: TGTGCCAGCAGCTTAGCTCGGGGGGTCGAGTTCGGTACGCAGTATTTT.

The V call is TRBV7-9, the J call TRBJ2-3, with 8 bases matching TRBD2. The CDR3 runs 16 residues. CDR1 is SEHNR and CDR2 is FQNEAQ in the germline V gene (reference sequence). Germline trimming cut 5 bases from V and 3 bases from J; bases unmatched to any gene: 10. CDR3 amino acids: CASSERGSSWTDTQYF. The CDR3 nucleotides are TGTGCCAGCAGCGAGCGGGGGTCGAGCTGGACAGATACGCAGTATTTT.

As concerns this clone: The junction and the germline gene differ at one end; a read error may be behind it. This chain joins TRBV30 and TRBJ2-4, with 9 nucleotides matching TRBD2. The CDR3 runs 15 residues. Looked up from germline, CDR1 is GTSNPN and CDR2 is SVGIG (reference sequence). The CDR3 DNA reads as TGTGCCTGGAGTGTAGGCGGGAGGGCCACAAACATTCAGTACTTC. Translating gives CAWSVGGRATNIQYF.